This is a list of T cell receptor beta chains from one sample in a study of blood T cell repertoires in COVID-19. Here immunoSEQ multiplex PCR was the method, and the copy in TCRdb shows in-frame clones only, minus some. The sample consists of nearly 400,000 clones, roughly nine tenths of them appearing once. Sequenced: PBMCs or T cells enriched from blood (not recorded which). Receptor source: a woman between 25 and 40 years old who had recovered from COVID-19. Both conserved end residues are part of each CDR3. D genes are given only for firm matches. For some rows the clone size is stated as once, few or many, or as a class when expanded; others skip it.

clone_size j_call v_call d_call cdr3_aa cdr3_nt
. TRBJ1-1 TRBV28 TRBD1 CASRPGTGFVTEAFF TGTGCCAGCAGACCCGGGACAGGTTTTGTCACTGAAGCTTTCTTT
. TRBJ1-5 TRBV19 TRBD1 CASSVTGQYSNQPQHF TGTGCCAGTAGTGTCACGGGACAGTATAGCAATCAGCCCCAGCATTTT
. TRBJ1-6 TRBV7-3 . CASSPRKGSPLHF TGTGCCAGCAGCCCCCGCAAGGGGTCACCCCTCCACTTT
. TRBJ1-4 TRBV7-3 TRBD1 CASSPTGGGGKLFF TGTGCCAGCAGCCCAACAGGGGGCGGCGGAAAACTGTTTTTT
few TRBJ2-1 TRBV9 TRBD1 CASSGRTGNNEQFF TGTGCCAGCAGTGGACGGACAGGGAACAATGAGCAGTTCTTC
. TRBJ1-2 TRBV4-1 . CASSHTPQSGYGYTF TGCGCCAGCAGCCATACCCCCCAGTCAGGCTATGGCTACACCTTC
. TRBJ1-4 TRBV27 . CASRGRGGFEKLFF TGTGCCAGCAGGGGCAGGGGTGGCTTTGAAAAACTGTTTTTT
. TRBJ1-4 TRBV9 . CASSAYGFGEKLFF TGTGCCAGCAGCGCCTACGGGTTCGGCGAAAAACTGTTTTTT
. TRBJ1-2 TRBV6-2/TRBV6-3 TRBD1 CASSYSSRGGQGYYGYTF TGTGCCAGCAGTTACTCATCGCGGGGTGGACAGGGCTACTATGGCTACACCTTC
. TRBJ1-1 TRBV4-1 . CASSQVGTRLSEAFF TGCGCCAGCAGCCAAGTGGGGACTCGGCTGTCGGAAGCTTTCTTT
. TRBJ2-1 TRBV27 . CASTPSRTGDNEQFF TGTGCCAGCACCCCCTCTCGGACGGGGGACAATGAGCAGTTCTTC
. TRBJ1-5 TRBV28 TRBD1 CASSASGQGSNQPQHF TGTGCCAGCAGCGCCTCGGGACAGGGAAGCAATCAGCCCCAGCATTTT
. TRBJ1-5 TRBV7-2 . CASSLEMNLYSNQPQHF TGTGCCAGCAGCTTAGAAATGAACCTATATAGCAATCAGCCCCAGCATTTT
. TRBJ1-2 TRBV15 . CATSDEEGYGYTF TGTGCCACCAGCGATGAGGAGGGCTATGGCTACACCTTC
. TRBJ1-2 TRBV25-1 . CASSAGNYGYTF TGTGCCAGCAGTGCGGGGAACTATGGCTACACCTTC
. TRBJ2-7 TRBV27 . CASAGDTYEQYF TGTGCCAGCGCCGGGGATACCTACGAGCAGTACTTC
. TRBJ2-3 TRBV4-1 . CASSQDVANTQYF TGCGCCAGCAGCCAAGACGTAGCGAACACGCAGTATTTT
. TRBJ1-5 TRBV2 TRBD1 CASRTDRVSNQPQHF TGTGCCAGCAGGACGGACAGGGTCAGCAATCAGCCCCAGCATTTT
. TRBJ1-1 TRBV9 . CASSYSDRMNTEAFF TGTGCCAGCAGTTACTCGGACAGAATGAACACTGAAGCTTTCTTT
. TRBJ1-1 TRBV7-9 . CASSPGQQMNTEAFF TGTGCCAGCAGCCCTGGACAGCAAATGAACACTGAAGCTTTCTTT
. TRBJ2-3 TRBV7-2 TRBD2 CASSLDAGGTTDTQYF TGTGCCAGCAGCTTAGATGCGGGGGGCACCACAGATACGCAGTATTTT
. TRBJ2-1 TRBV18 . CASSPINSFSYNEQFF TGTGCCAGCTCACCAATCAACAGCTTCTCCTACAATGAGCAGTTCTTC
. TRBJ1-4 TRBV7-8 . CASSLRHMATNEKLFF TGTGCCAGCAGCTTAAGACACATGGCGACTAATGAAAAACTGTTTTTT
. TRBJ2-3 TRBV7-2 TRBD2 CASSLGGFTDTQYF TGTGCCAGCAGCTTGGGGGGGTTCACAGATACGCAGTATTTT
. TRBJ2-1 TRBV5-1 TRBD2 CASSPRAGGQLNEQFF TGCGCCAGCAGCCCGAGGGCGGGAGGCCAACTCAATGAGCAGTTCTTC
. TRBJ1-2 TRBV30 . CAWSPRGNYGYTF TGTGCCTGGAGTCCTCGGGGGAACTATGGCTACACCTTC
. TRBJ1-4 TRBV5-1 TRBD1 CASSSDGTGKEKLFF TGCGCCAGCAGCTCCGATGGGACAGGGAAAGAAAAACTGTTTTTT
. TRBJ2-1 TRBV30 TRBD2 CAWKRGLGNEQFF TGTGCCTGGAAGCGGGGGTTAGGAAATGAGCAGTTCTTC
. TRBJ1-1 TRBV19 TRBD1 CASSPTGQGRRDTEAFF TGTGCCAGTAGTCCCACGGGACAGGGGAGGAGGGACACTGAAGCTTTCTTT
. TRBJ2-5 TRBV24-1 TRBD1 CATSGETGGNQETQYF TGTGCCACCAGTGGAGAGACAGGGGGTAACCAAGAGACCCAGTACTTC
. TRBJ1-5 TRBV5-8 . CASSLLGAGGNQPQHF TGTGCCAGCAGCTTGCTCGGGGCAGGGGGCAATCAGCCCCAGCATTTT
. TRBJ1-5 TRBV9 . CASSVGGGNQPQHF TGTGCCAGCAGCGTAGGGGGAGGCAATCAGCCCCAGCATTTT
. TRBJ2-7 TRBV9 TRBD2 CASNPLAGSYEQYF TGTGCCAGCAACCCACTAGCGGGGTCCTACGAGCAGTACTTC
. TRBJ1-4 TRBV18 . CASSPSQGWEKLFF TGTGCCAGCTCACCTTCGCAGGGTTGGGAAAAACTGTTTTTT
once TRBJ1-1 TRBV11-2 . CASTESGRDTEAFF TGTGCCAGCACCGAGTCTGGGAGGGACACTGAAGCTTTCTTT
. TRBJ2-7 TRBV18 . CASSPLEQGAGEQYF TGTGCCAGCTCACCCCTAGAACAGGGTGCGGGCGAGCAGTACTTC
. TRBJ2-2 TRBV19 TRBD1 CASSPLRTGGTGELFF TGTGCCAGTAGTCCACTTCGGACAGGGGGCACCGGGGAGCTGTTTTTT
. TRBJ1-2 TRBV25-1 . CASSQGYGYTF TGTGCCAGCAGTCAGGGGTATGGCTACACCTTC
. TRBJ1-1 TRBV19 . CASSIDNGRGTEAFF TGTGCCAGTAGTATCGACAACGGAAGGGGCACTGAAGCTTTCTTT
. TRBJ2-1 TRBV2 TRBD2 CASSEASGRANEQFF TGTGCCAGCAGTGAAGCTAGCGGGAGGGCCAATGAGCAGTTCTTC
. TRBJ2-7 TRBV7-9 TRBD2 CASSHPTTSADYEQYF TGTGCCAGCAGCCACCCAACCACTAGCGCCGACTACGAGCAGTACTTC
. TRBJ2-1 TRBV12-3/TRBV12-4 . CASSQLLTEQFF TGTGCCAGCAGCCAACTGTTGACAGAGCAGTTCTTC
once TRBJ1-5 TRBV19 . CASSIGQGVSQPQHF TGTGCCAGTAGTATCGGTCAGGGCGTAAGTCAGCCCCAGCATTTT
. TRBJ2-7 TRBV2 . CASKGAHNSYEQYF TGTGCCAGCAAAGGAGCGCACAATTCCTACGAGCAGTACTTC
. TRBJ2-2 TRBV7-2 . CASSLAGGNTGELFF TGTGCCAGCAGCTTAGCGGGAGGGAACACCGGGGAGCTGTTTTTT
. TRBJ1-2 TRBV6-1 . CASSDSKGMAYGYTF TGTGCCAGCAGTGATTCAAAGGGGATGGCTTATGGCTACACCTTC
. TRBJ2-1 TRBV9 TRBD2 CASGLAGYNEQFF TGTGCCAGCGGACTAGCGGGGTACAATGAGCAGTTCTTC
. TRBJ2-1 TRBV12-5 . CASGLRRAPQREQFF TGTGCTAGTGGTTTACGGAGGGCCCCACAACGAGAGCAGTTCTTC
. TRBJ1-1 TRBV14 . CASSQTGTPEGSEAFF TGTGCCAGCAGCCAAACTGGGACTCCCGAGGGGTCTGAAGCTTTCTTT
. TRBJ1-4 TRBV24-1 . CATKDGLNEKLFF TGTGCCACCAAAGACGGACTTAATGAAAAACTGTTTTTT
. TRBJ2-6 TRBV28 . CASSSWGSQSGANVLTF TGTGCCAGCAGTTCATGGGGCAGCCAATCTGGGGCCAACGTCCTGACTTTC
. TRBJ1-1 TRBV28 . CASIGLGRTEAFF TGTGCCAGCATAGGGTTGGGGCGAACTGAAGCTTTCTTT
. TRBJ2-3 TRBV9 TRBD2 CASSKPYSLAGKEADTQYF TGTGCCAGCAGCAAGCCCTACTCACTAGCGGGGAAGGAAGCGGATACGCAGTATTTT
. TRBJ1-1 TRBV28 . CASRSNPNKAFF TGTGCCAGCAGGTCCAACCCCAACAAAGCTTTCTTT
. TRBJ2-2 TRBV5-4 TRBD1 CASSQRTGRRNTGELFF TGTGCCAGCAGCCAACGGACAGGGCGGAGGAACACCGGGGAGCTGTTTTTT
. TRBJ1-3 TRBV2 TRBD1 CASSDDPRTGGNTIYF TGTGCCAGCAGTGACGACCCTAGGACAGGTGGAAACACCATATATTTT
. TRBJ2-7 TRBV20-1 TRBD1 CSASSGQGPYEQYF TGCAGTGCTAGTTCGGGACAGGGGCCCTACGAGCAGTACTTC
. TRBJ1-2 TRBV7-9 . CASSPPTGTDYGYTF TGTGCCAGCAGCCCGCCGACAGGTACGGACTATGGCTACACCTTC
. TRBJ2-5 TRBV6-5 . CASSYSSPLETQYF TGTGCCAGCAGTTACTCGAGCCCACTTGAGACCCAGTACTTC